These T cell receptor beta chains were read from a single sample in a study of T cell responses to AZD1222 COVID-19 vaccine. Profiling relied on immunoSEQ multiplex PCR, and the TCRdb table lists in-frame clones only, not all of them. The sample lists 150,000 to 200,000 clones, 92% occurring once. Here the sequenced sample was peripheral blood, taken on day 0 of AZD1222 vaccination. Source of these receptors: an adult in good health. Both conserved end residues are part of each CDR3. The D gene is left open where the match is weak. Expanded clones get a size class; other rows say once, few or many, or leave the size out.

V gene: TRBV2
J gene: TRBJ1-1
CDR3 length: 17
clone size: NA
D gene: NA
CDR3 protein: CASSVPSGDPATTEAFF
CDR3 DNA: TGTGCCAGCAGTGTACCCTCGGGAGACCCAGCCACCACTGAAGCTTTCTTT

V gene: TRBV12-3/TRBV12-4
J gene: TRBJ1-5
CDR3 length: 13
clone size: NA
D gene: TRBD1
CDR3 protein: CASSRQTGRPQHF
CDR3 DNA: TGTGCCAGCAGCCGGCAGACAGGGCGGCCCCAGCATTTT

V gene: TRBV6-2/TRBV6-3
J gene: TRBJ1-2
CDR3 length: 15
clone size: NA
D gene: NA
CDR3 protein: CASSYSTGGGYGYTF
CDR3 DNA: TGTGCCAGCAGTTACTCGACCGGGGGAGGCTATGGCTACACCTTC

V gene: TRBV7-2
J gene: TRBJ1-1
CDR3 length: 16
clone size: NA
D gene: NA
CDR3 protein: CASSLATNYLNTEAFF
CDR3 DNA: TGTGCCAGCAGCTTAGCCACAAATTACCTGAACACTGAAGCTTTCTTT

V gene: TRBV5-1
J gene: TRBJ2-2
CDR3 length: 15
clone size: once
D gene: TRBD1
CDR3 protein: CASSLVGGQVGELFF
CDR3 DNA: TGCGCCAGCAGCTTGGTAGGGGGCCAGGTCGGGGAGCTGTTTTTT

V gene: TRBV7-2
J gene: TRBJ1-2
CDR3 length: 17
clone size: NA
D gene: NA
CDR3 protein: CASSLGSQQKSIGGYTF
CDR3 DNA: TGTGCCAGCAGCTTAGGTAGTCAGCAGAAGTCGATCGGCGGCTACACCTTC

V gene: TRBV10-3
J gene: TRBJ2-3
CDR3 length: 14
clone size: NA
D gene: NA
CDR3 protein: CAIADQPSTDTQYF
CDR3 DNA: TGTGCCATCGCTGACCAGCCTAGCACAGATACGCAGTATTTT

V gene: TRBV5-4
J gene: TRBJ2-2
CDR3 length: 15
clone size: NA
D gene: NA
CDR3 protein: CASSHKRANTGELFF
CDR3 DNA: TGTGCCAGCAGTCATAAACGGGCGAACACCGGGGAGCTGTTTTTT

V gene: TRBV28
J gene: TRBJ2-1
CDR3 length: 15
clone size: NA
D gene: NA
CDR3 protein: CASSLYAGPYNEQFF
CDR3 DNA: TGTGCCAGCAGTTTATACGCAGGGCCCTACAATGAGCAGTTCTTC

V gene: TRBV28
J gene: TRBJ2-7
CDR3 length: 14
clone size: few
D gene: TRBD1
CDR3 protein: CASRPGQTLYEQYF
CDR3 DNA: TGTGCCAGCAGGCCGGGACAGACCCTCTACGAGCAGTACTTC

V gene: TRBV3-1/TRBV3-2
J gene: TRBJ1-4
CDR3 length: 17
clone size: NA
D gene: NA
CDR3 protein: CASSQDLYAGLEEKLFF
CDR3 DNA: TGTGCCAGCAGCCAAGATTTGTACGCGGGACTTGAAGAAAAACTGTTTTTT

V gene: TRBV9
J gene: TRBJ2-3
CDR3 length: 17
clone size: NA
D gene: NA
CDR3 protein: CASSVRQGILAPDTQYF
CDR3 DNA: TGTGCCAGCAGCGTTCGACAGGGAATACTAGCTCCAGATACGCAGTATTTT

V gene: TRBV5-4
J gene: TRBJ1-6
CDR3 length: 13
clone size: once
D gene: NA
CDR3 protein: CASRGGGNSPLHF
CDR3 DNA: TGTGCCAGCAGAGGGGGAGGGAATTCACCCCTCCACTTT

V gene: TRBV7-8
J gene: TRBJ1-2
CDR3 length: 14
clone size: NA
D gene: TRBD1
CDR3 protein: CASSLGDSNYGYTF
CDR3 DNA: TGTGCCAGCAGCTTAGGGGACAGCAACTATGGCTACACCTTC

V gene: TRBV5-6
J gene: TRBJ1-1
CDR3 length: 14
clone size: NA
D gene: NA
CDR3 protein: CASSRLRGDTEAFF
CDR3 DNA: TGTGCCAGCAGCCGTCTTAGGGGGGACACTGAAGCTTTCTTT

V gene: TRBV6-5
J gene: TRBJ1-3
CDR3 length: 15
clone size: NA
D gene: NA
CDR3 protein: CASWKAGSAGNTIYF
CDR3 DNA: TGTGCCAGCTGGAAGGCAGGGTCTGCTGGAAACACCATATATTTT

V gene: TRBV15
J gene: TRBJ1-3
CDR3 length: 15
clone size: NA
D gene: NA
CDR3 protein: CATSRDLVSGNTIYF
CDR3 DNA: TGTGCCACCAGCAGAGATCTGGTCTCTGGAAACACCATATATTTT

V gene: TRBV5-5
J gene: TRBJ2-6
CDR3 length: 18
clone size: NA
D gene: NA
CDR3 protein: CASSLLEGPFSGANVLTF
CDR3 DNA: TGTGCCAGCAGCTTGTTAGAGGGGCCCTTCTCTGGGGCCAACGTCCTGACTTTC

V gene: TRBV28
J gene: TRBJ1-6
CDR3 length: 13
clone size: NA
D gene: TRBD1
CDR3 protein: CASLGQSNSPLHF
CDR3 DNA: TGTGCCAGTTTGGGACAGTCAAATTCACCCCTCCACTTT

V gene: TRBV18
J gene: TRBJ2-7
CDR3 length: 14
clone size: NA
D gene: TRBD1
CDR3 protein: CASSPGQGNYEQYF
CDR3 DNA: TGTGCCAGCTCACCGGGACAGGGAAACTACGAGCAGTACTTC

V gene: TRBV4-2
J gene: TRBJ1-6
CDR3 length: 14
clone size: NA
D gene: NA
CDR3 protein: CASSQAPQASPLHF
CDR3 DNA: TGTGCCAGCAGCCAAGCGCCTCAAGCCTCACCCCTCCACTTT

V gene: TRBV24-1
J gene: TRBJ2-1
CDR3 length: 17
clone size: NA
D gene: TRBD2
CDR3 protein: CATSDIPSGGMPNEQFF
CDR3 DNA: TGTGCCACCAGTGACATACCAAGCGGGGGGATGCCCAATGAGCAGTTCTTC

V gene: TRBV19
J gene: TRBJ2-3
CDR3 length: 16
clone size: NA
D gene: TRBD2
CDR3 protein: CASSIGRGGTSDTQYF
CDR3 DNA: TGTGCCAGTAGTATCGGGCGGGGGGGCACGTCCGATACGCAGTATTTT

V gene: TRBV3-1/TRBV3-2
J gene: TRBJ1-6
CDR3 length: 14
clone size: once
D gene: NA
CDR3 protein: CASSLRGGNSPLHF
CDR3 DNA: TGTGCCAGCAGCCTACGAGGAGGCAATTCACCCCTCCACTTT

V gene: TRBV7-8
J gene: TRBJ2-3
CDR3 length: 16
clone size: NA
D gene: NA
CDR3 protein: CASSRALGVSTDTQYF
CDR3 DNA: TGTGCCAGCAGCCGAGCGTTGGGGGTGAGCACAGATACGCAGTATTTT

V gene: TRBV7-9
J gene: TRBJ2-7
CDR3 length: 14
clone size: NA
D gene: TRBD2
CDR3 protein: CASSRSGRSYEQYF
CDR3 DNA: TGTGCCAGCAGCCGTAGCGGGCGGTCCTACGAGCAGTACTTC

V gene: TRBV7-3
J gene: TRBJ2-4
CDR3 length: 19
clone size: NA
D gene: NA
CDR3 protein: CASSFLLVFFPLAKNIQYF
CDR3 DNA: TGTGCCAGCAGCTTCCTACTAGTCTTTTTTCCTTTAGCCAAAAACATTCAGTACTTC

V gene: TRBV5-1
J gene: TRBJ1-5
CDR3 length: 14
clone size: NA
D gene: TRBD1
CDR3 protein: CASSLGQGNEPQHF
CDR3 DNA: TGCGCCAGCAGCTTGGGACAGGGGAACGAGCCCCAGCATTTT

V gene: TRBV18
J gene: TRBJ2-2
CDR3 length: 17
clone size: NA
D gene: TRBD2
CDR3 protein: CASSPPLASGATGELFF
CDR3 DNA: TGTGCCAGCTCACCACCCTTGGCTAGCGGGGCCACCGGGGAGCTGTTTTTT

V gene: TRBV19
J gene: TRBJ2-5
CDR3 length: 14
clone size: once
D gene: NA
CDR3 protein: CASSSGGRQETQYF
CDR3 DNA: TGTGCCAGTAGCAGCGGTGGGAGGCAAGAGACCCAGTACTTC

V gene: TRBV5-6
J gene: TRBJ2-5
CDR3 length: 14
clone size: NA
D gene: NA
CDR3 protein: CASSLDRGQETQYF
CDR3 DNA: TGTGCCAGCAGCCTCGACAGAGGCCAAGAGACCCAGTACTTC

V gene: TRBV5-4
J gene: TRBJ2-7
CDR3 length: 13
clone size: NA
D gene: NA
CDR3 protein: CASSPGQYLEQYF
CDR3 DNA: TGTGCCAGCAGCCCGGGTCAGTACCTGGAGCAGTACTTC

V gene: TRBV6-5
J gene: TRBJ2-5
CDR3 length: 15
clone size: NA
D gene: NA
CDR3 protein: CASRRNAAGPERGYF
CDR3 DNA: TGTGCCAGCAGGCGCAACGCGGCGGGGCCCGAACGGGGTTACTTC

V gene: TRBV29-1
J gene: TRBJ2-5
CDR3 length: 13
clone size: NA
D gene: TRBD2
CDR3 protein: CSVPPPGGPTQYF
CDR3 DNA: TGCAGCGTCCCGCCCCCGGGGGGGCCGACCCAGTACTTC

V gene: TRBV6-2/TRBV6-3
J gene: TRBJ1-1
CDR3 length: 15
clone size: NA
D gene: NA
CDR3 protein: CASSLGLGVNTEAFF
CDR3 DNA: TGTGCCAGCAGTTTGGGTCTAGGGGTGAACACTGAAGCTTTCTTT

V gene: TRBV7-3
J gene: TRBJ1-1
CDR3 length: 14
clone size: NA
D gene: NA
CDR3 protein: CASSPILGNTEAFF
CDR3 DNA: TGTGCCAGCAGCCCAATTTTGGGGAACACTGAAGCTTTCTTT

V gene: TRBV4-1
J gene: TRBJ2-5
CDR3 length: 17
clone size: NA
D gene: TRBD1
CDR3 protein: CASRQIGTGGIKETQYF
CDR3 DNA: TGCGCCAGCAGACAAATAGGGACAGGTGGAATTAAGGAGACCCAGTACTTC

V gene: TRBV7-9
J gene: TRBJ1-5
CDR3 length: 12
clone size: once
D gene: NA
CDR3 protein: CASSLEQQPQHF
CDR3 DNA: TGTGCCAGCAGCTTAGAACAGCAGCCCCAGCATTTT

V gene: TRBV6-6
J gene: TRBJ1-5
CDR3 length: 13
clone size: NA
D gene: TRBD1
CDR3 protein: CASTRQGGQPQHF
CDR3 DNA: TGTGCCAGCACCCGACAGGGTGGTCAGCCCCAGCATTTT

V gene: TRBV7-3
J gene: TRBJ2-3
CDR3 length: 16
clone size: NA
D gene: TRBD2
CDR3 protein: CASSPRVAGGIDTQYF
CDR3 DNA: TGTGCCAGCAGCCCTCGGGTAGCGGGGGGCATAGATACGCAGTATTTT

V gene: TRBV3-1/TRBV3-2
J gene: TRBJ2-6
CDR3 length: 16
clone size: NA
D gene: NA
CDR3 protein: CASSQGGLSGANVLTF
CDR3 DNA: TGTGCCAGCAGCCAAGGGGGACTCTCTGGGGCCAACGTCCTGACTTTC

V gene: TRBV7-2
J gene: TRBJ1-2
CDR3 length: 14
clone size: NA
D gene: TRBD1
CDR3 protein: CASSPHGQGYGYTF
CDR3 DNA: TGTGCCAGCAGCCCCCACGGACAGGGTTATGGCTACACCTTC

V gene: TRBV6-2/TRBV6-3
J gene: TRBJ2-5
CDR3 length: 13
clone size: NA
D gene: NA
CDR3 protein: CASSYEGVETQYF
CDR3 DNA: TGTGCCAGCAGTTACGAGGGTGTAGAGACCCAGTACTTC

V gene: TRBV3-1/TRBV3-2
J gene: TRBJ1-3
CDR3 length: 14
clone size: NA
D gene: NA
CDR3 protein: CASSQARGGNTIYF
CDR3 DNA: TGTGCCAGCAGCCAAGCTCGGGGCGGAAACACCATATATTTT

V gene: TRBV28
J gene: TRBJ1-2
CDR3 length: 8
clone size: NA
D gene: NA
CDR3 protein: CASPGYTF
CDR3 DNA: TGTGCCTCTCCGGGCTACACCTTC

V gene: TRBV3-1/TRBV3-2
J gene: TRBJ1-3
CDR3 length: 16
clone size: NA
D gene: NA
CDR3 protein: CASSTPLGESGNTIYF
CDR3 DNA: TGTGCCAGCAGCACTCCCTTAGGGGAGTCTGGAAACACCATATATTTT

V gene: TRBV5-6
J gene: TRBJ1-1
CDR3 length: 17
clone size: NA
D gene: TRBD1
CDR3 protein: CASSLIGTEPRNTEAFF
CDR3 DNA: TGTGCCAGCAGCTTGATCGGGACAGAACCCAGAAACACTGAAGCTTTCTTT

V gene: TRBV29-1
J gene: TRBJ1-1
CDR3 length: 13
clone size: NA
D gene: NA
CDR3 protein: CSVPGRRGTEAFF
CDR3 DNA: TGCAGCGTACCAGGACGCCGGGGGACTGAAGCTTTCTTT

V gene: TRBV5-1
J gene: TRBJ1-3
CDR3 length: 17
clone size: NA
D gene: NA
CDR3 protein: CASSLGWDSRSGNTIYF
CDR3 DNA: TGCGCCAGCAGCTTGGGCTGGGACTCCCGCTCTGGAAACACCATATATTTT

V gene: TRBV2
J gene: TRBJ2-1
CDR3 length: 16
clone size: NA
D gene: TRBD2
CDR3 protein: CASSDGTSGGWNEQFF
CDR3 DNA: TGTGCCAGCAGTGATGGGACTAGCGGGGGGTGGAATGAGCAGTTCTTC

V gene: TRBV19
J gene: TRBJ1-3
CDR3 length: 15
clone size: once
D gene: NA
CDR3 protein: CASLPGAATGNTIYF
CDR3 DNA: TGTGCCAGTTTGCCTGGGGCCGCTACTGGAAACACCATATATTTT

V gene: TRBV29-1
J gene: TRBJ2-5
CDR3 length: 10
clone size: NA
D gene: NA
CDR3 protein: CSVNSETQYF
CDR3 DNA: TGCAGCGTGAACTCGGAGACCCAGTACTTC

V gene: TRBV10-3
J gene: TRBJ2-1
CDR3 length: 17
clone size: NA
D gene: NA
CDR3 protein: CAISAREVAPAGGEQFF
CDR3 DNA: TGTGCCATCAGTGCGAGGGAGGTAGCGCCCGCTGGGGGTGAGCAGTTCTTC

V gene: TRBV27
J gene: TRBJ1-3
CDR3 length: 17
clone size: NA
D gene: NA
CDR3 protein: CASSRTRALGAGNTIYF
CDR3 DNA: TGTGCCAGCAGTCGGACCCGGGCCTTAGGGGCCGGAAACACCATATATTTT

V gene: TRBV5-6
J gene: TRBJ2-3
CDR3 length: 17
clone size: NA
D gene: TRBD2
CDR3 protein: CASRSPGLAGTTDTQYF
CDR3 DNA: TGTGCCAGCAGGTCGCCAGGACTAGCGGGGACCACAGATACGCAGTATTTT

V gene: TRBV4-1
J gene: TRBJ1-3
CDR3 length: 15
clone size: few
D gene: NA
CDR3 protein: CASSLAWRTRDTIYF
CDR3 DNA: TGCGCCAGCAGCCTCGCTTGGAGGACTCGGGACACCATATATTTT

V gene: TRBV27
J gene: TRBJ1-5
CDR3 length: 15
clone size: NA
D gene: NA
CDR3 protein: CASSLFWGSNQPQHF
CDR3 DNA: TGTGCCAGCAGTTTATTTTGGGGCAGCAATCAGCCCCAGCATTTT

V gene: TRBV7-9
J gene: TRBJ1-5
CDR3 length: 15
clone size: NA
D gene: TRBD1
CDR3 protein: CASRATGDLDQPQHF
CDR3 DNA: TGTGCCAGCAGGGCGACAGGGGACCTGGATCAGCCCCAGCATTTT

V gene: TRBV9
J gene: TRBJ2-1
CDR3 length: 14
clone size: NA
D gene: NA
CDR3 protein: CASSVETYYNEQFF
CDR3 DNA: TGTGCCAGCAGCGTAGAGACCTACTACAATGAGCAGTTCTTC

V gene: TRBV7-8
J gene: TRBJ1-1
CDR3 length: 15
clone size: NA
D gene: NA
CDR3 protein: CASSLGPSQGTEAFF
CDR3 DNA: TGTGCCAGCAGCTTAGGTCCGTCTCAGGGCACTGAAGCTTTCTTT